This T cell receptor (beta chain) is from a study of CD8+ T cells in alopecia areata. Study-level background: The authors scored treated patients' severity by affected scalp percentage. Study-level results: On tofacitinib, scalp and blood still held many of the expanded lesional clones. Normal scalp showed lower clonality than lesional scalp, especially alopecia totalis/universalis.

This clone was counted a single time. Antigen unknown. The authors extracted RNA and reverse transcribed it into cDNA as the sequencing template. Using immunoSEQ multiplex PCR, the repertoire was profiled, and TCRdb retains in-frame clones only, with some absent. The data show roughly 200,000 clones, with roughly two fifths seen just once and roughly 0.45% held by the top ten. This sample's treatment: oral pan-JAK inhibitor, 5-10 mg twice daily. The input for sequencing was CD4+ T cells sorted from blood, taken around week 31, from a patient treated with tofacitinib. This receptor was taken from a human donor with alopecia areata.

The CDR3 DNA sequence: TGTGCCAGCAGGTCCCTAGCGGGGCTTAAAGAGACCCAGTACTTC. Amino acids: CASRSLAGLKETQYF. The gene calls are TRBV6-1 and TRBJ2-5; 9 nucleotides match TRBD2. Germline trimming cut 6 bases from V and 3 bases from J; bases unmatched to any gene: 8. The CDR3 length is 15 residues. From germline, CDR1 is MNHNS and CDR2 SASEGT.